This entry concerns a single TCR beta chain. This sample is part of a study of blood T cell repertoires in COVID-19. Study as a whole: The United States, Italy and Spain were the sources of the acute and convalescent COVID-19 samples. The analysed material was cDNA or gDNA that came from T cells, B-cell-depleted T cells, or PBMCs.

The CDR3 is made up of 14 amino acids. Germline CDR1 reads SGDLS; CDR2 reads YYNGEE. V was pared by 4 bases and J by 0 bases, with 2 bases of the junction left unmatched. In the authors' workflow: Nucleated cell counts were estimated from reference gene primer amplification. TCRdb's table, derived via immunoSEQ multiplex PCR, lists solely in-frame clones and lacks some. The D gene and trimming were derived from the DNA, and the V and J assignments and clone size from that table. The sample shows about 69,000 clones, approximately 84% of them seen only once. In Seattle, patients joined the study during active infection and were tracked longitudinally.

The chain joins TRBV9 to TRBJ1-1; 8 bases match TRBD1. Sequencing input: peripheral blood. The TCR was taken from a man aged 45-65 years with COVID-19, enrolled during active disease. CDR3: CASSRDRMNTEAFF. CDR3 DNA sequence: TGTGCCAGCAGCCGGGACAGGATGAACACTGAAGCTTTCTTT.